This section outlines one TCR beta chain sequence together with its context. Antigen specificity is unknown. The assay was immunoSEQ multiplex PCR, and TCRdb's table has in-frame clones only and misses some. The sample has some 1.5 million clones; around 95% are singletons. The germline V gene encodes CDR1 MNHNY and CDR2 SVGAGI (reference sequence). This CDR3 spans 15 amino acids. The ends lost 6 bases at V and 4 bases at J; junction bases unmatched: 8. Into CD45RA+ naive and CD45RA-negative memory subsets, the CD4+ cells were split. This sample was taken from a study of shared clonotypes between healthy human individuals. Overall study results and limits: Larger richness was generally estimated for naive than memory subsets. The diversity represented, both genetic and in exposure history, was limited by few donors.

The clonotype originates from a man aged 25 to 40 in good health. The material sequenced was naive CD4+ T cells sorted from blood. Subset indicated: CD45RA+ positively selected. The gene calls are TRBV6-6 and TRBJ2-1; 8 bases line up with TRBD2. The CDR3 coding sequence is TGTGCCAGCAGGATGAGCGGGGGCCAATACAATGAGCAGTTCTTC. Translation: CASRMSGGQYNEQFF.